A selection of T cell receptor beta chains follows, all from one sample in a study of blood T cell repertoires in COVID-19. Generated by immunoSEQ multiplex PCR, the TCRdb table keeps only in-frame clones and is missing some. The sample yields roughly 150,000 clones, approximately 79% seen once. Sample: PBMCs or T cells enriched from blood (not recorded which). The receptors shown here come from a woman in her 70s in a cohort exposed to, infected with or recovered from COVID-19 (not recorded which). CDR3s leave out the opening cysteine and the closing phenylalanine or tryptophan. A D gene is named only where the DNA matches it firmly.

>TRBJ1-1|TRBV2|12|-
ASSHSQGPLRAF
>TRBJ2-2|TRBV10-1|12|-
ASRAGANTGELF
>TRBJ2-5|TRBV28|13|TRBD2
ASQLSGLDLETQY
>TRBJ2-1|TRBV2|13|TRBD1
ASFPAGEGADEQF
>TRBJ1-6|TRBV19|12|TRBD1
ASTPGQVNSPLH
>TRBJ2-2|TRBV7-8|12|-
ASNMGENTGELF
>TRBJ1-3|TRBV2|13|-
ASSLAQGPGNTIY
>TRBJ2-7|TRBV5-1|19|TRBD2
ASSLVPPGGRARRLMGEQY
>TRBJ2-7|TRBV4-3|13|TRBD2
ASSPSSGRDYEQY
>TRBJ1-2|TRBV6-5|13|TRBD1
ASSYGDREAVGYT
>TRBJ2-5|TRBV4-3|13|TRBD1
ASSQGQGAGETQY
>TRBJ2-1|TRBV5-1|13|TRBD2
ASSLSASGNNEQF
>TRBJ2-1|TRBV3-1/TRBV3-2|16|-
ASSQEVPYRAMDYEQF
>TRBJ2-7|TRBV2|13|-
ASSLGHPIAYEQY
>TRBJ1-2|TRBV19|12|-
ASSVQTGVSGYT
>TRBJ2-3|TRBV5-1|12|TRBD2
ASSFGGSADTQY
>TRBJ1-6|TRBV5-5|15|TRBD1
ASSPTARQGDDSPLH
>TRBJ2-7|TRBV28|12|-
ASSLSGSVNEQY
>TRBJ2-1|TRBV4-3|15|-
ASSRGGGERIYNEQF
>TRBJ1-2|TRBV7-9|10|-
ASSLTSYGYT
>TRBJ2-1|TRBV28|13|-
ASISAGFFYNEQF
>TRBJ2-5|TRBV7-9|14|TRBD2
ASSSGLAVLGETQY
>TRBJ1-2|TRBV7-2|13|TRBD1
ASSPPPGQGIRYT
>TRBJ2-2|TRBV4-2|16|-
ASSQEGGGLPNTGELF
>TRBJ1-5|TRBV7-8|13|TRBD1
ASSLRGQPNQPQH
>TRBJ2-3|TRBV2|12|TRBD2
ASSEATSRGTQY
>TRBJ1-2|TRBV28|11|-
ASSFPGNYGYT
>TRBJ2-7|TRBV29-1|9|-
SVQTYYEQY
>TRBJ2-7|TRBV11-2|13|-
ASSYGGTASYEQY
>TRBJ2-5|TRBV11-3|15|-
ASSLGKWGQGQETQY
>TRBJ1-6|TRBV7-9|13|-
ASSLVNDPESPLH
>TRBJ2-2|TRBV6-5|13|-
ASSYWFGVTGELF
>TRBJ2-5|TRBV27|12|-
ASSPQGSVGTQY
>TRBJ1-1|TRBV7-9|15|TRBD1
ASSHGQGDISIAEAF
>TRBJ1-3|TRBV29-1|9|-
SAGTGNTIY
>TRBJ2-3|TRBV10-3|13|TRBD2
AINTLAGAGDTQY
>TRBJ2-5|TRBV29-1|11|-
SVETVPLETQY
>TRBJ2-1|TRBV5-1|13|TRBD2
ASSERESSYNEQF
>TRBJ1-6|TRBV2|12|TRBD1
ASRRDRDNSPLH